This TCR beta chain was sequenced during a study of graft-versus-host responses after intestinal transplantation (TCRdb year 2021). Background for the entire study: The transplants that recipients got were multivisceral, liver-intestinal, or isolated intestinal. The cohort enrolled 20 to 30 intestinal transplant recipients, one of whom was a retransplant, and a few patients without pretransplant specimens were excluded. To identify alloreactive clones, pre-transplant mixed lymphocyte reaction products were sequenced and then compared with unstimulated pre-transplant donor and recipient T cells. Rather than being sequenced by the commercial service, samples from a few later patients were sequenced in-house on an Illumina MiSeq and processed with MiXCR. Donor T cell macrochimerism was defined as a peak of at least 4% donor T cells among recipient peripheral blood mononuclear cells. Bulk TCR-beta CDR3 sequencing was used to track graft-versus-host and host-versus-graft alloreactive T cell clones in the graft, circulation and bone marrow after intestinal transplantation. All recipients received anti-thymocyte globulin induction followed by maintenance tacrolimus and steroids for around 3 years. The study at large found these results: Peak levels of circulating GvH clones were associated with declines in HvG clones early after transplant. The relatively low number and heterogeneity of intestinal transplant patients limited the conclusions. GvH clones were found in recipient bone marrow, and some of the GvH clones appeared earlier in ileal mucosa or blood, which is consistent with an intestinal mucosal origin. In the allografts of patients with donor T cell macrochimerism, GvH to HvG T cell clonal ratios were high.

Blood samples were collected up to 4 times in the first month after transplant and then at least monthly when available. A word on this clone: The clone's antigen remains unknown. Per-base quality was not reported, and no clone a single base away is much larger than it.

CDR1 is given as SGHTA and CDR2 as FQGNSA, both from the germline V gene. Measured from the cysteine to the phenylalanine, the CDR3 is 14 residues long. Of the read, only the CDR3 DNA is kept; its 42 bases are in frame from base 1. Trimmed from V: 5 bases; trimmed from J: 6 bases; junction bases lacking a gene match: 6. Libraries were built with the immunoSEQ multiplex PCR assay. Adaptive Biotechnologies carried out high-throughput TCR-beta CDR3 sequencing of genomic DNA for most patients. The original pipeline was this. TCR sequencing data were retrieved from Adaptive's ImmunoSEQ software for around 18 patients, whereas three other patients were processed with MiXCR and VDJtools. CDR3 nucleotide sequences shared by donor and recipient were removed because the origin of these sequences could not be assigned. At least 2-fold expansion over unstimulated cells and a minimum CFSE-low frequency of 0.002% (template counts) or 0.001% (read counts) were required for clones to be classified as alloreactive. Clones detected in sequenced pre-transplant spleen, lymph node, or MLR CFSE-low populations of the donor or recipient were defined as mappable. Cumulative frequency of alloreactive clones was calculated as a percentage of all sequences weighted by copy number. TCRdb carries this immuneACCESS record with in-frame sequences only. Its versions omit some clonotypes, under half of them owing to an unresolved V gene in the studies checked, with the rest unexplained. V and J calls and clone size are those listed in that table; D and trimming were worked out from the DNA. The table for this sample lists 77,000 or so clones; around 92% of them were counted only once. Roughly 0.64% of the sample goes to the ten largest clones.

The starting material was PBMCs, obtained 98 days after intestinal transplantation. Recombination joined TRBV7-2 with TRBJ1-5; a stretch of 8 junction bases matches TRBD1. The sequence was obtained from a human patient who received an intestinal transplant, so some T cells may come from the graft donor. DNA sequence: TGTGCCAGCAGCCCAGGGGGCGCGCTTCAGCCCCAGCATTTT. Its coded protein is CASSPGGALQPQHF.